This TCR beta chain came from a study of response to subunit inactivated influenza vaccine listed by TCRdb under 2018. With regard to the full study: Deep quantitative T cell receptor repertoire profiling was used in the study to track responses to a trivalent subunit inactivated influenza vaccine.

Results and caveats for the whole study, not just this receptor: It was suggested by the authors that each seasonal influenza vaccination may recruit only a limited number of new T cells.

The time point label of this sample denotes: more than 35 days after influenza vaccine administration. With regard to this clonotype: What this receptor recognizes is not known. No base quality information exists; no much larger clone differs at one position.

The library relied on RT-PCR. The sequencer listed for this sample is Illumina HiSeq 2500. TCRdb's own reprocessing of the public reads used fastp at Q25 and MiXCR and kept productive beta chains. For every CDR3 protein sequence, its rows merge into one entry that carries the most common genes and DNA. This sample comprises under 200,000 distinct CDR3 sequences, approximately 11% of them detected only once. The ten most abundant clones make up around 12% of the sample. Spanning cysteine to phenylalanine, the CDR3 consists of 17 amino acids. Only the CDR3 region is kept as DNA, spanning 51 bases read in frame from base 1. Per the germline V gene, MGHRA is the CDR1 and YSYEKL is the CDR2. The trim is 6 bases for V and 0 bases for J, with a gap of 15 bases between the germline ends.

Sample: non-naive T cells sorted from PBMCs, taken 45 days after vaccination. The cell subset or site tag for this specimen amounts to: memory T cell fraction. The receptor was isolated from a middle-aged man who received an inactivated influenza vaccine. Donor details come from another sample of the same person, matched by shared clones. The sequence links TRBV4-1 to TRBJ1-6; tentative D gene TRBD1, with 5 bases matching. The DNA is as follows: TGCGCCAGCAGACCCCGGGACTTGAGCTCCTATAATTCACCCCTCCACTTT. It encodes CASRPRDLSSYNSPLHF.